The 19 T cell receptor beta chains in this list originate from one sample, sequenced in a study of blood T cell repertoires in COVID-19. Measured with immunoSEQ multiplex PCR; TCRdb has only the in-frame clones, and not every one. Of 150,000 to 200,000 clones listed, about four fifths are singletons. Sequencing was carried out using peripheral blood. These receptors originate from a woman aged 70-85 years with COVID-19, enrolled during active disease.

In the case of this clone: Other DNA sequences in the sample encode the same CDR3. V gene TRBV5-1 combines with J gene TRBJ1-5; 8 bases agree with TRBD1. There are 13 residues in the CDR3. CDR1 is SGHRS, CDR2 YFSETQ, per germline. Unmatched junction bases numbered 6, after V lost 7 bases and J lost 6 bases. As DNA, the CDR3 is TGCGCCAGCTCCCCGACAGGGGTTCAGCCCCAGCATTTT. Protein: CASSPTGVQPQHF.

This sequence joins TRBV6-5 and TRBJ2-7, with a tentative D call TRBD2 (5 bases). The CDR3 consists of 12 residues. Germline assignment: CDR1 MNHEY and CDR2 SVGAGI. V was trimmed by 6 bases and J by 7 bases, leaving 13 bases between them. Here the CDR3 reads CASSLEGWEQYF. CDR3 DNA sequence: TGTGCCAGCAGCCTAGAGGGCTGGGAGCAGTACTTC.

The V call is TRBV5-1, the J call TRBJ2-1, with 11 bases aligning to TRBD1. The J segment lost 2 bases and the V segment lost 3 bases, leaving 1 base of the junction unmatched. The CDR3 is 15 amino acids. The germline CDR1 and CDR2 sequences are SGHRS and YFSETQ. The CDR3 reads CASSSGQGAYNEQFF. CDR3 nucleotide sequence: TGCGCCAGCAGCTCGGGACAGGGGGCCTACAATGAGCAGTTCTTC.

This sequence joins TRBV15 and TRBJ2-1; D is undetermined. V dropped 1 base and J dropped 8 bases, with 9 bases sitting between them. In germline, CDR1 is LNHNV, CDR2 YYDKDF (reference sequence). This CDR3 comprises 13 residues. The DNA for the CDR3 is TGTGCCACCAGCAGAGGACTCGCCGATGAGCAGTTCTTC. Translating gives CATSRGLADEQFF.

The J gene is TRBJ2-7, the V gene TRBV12-3 or TRBV12-4; D possibly corresponds to TRBD1 (6 bases). V gave up 5 bases and J gave up 2 bases, with 10 bases separating them. CDR3 size: 13 residues. Written as DNA, the CDR3 is TGTGCCAGCAGTCGACAGGACACCTACGAGCAGTACTTC. Amino acid sequence: CASSRQDTYEQYF.

The chain has TRBV28 and TRBJ2-5; no reliable D call. Per the germline V gene, CDR1 is MDHEN and CDR2 is SYDVKM. The CDR3 contains 14 residues. Trimming removed 3 bases from V and 2 bases from J, with 10 bases in between. The CDR3 bases are TGTGCCAGCAGTTTCGTGACAAGGCAAGAGACCCAGTACTTC. Translating gives CASSFVTRQETQYF.

The chain has TRBV5-4 and TRBJ2-3; no clear D gene. The CDR3 loop spans 13 amino acids. From germline, CDR1 is SGHNT and CDR2 YYREEE (reference sequence). V was shortened by 1 base and J by 2 bases, with 5 bases between the two germline ends. CDR3 amino acids: CASSLLLTDTQYF. The CDR3 DNA is TGTGCCAGCAGCTTGCTACTCACAGATACGCAGTATTTT.

V is TRBV11-3 and J is TRBJ2-7, with TRBD1 matching over 8 bases. CDR1 SGHNT and CDR2 YENEEA come from the germline V gene. Germline trimming cut 1 base from V and 2 bases from J; bases unmatched to any gene: 7. This CDR3 has 16 residues. The chain's CDR3 is CASSLGGTGFTYEQYF. The CDR3 region has the DNA TGTGCCAGCAGCTTAGGCGGGACAGGATTTACCTACGAGCAGTACTTC. The complete variable domain, with remaining parts taken from reference TRBV11-3 and TRBJ2-7, reads EAGVVQSPRYKIIEKKQPVAFWCNPISGHNTLYWYLQNLGQGPELLIRYENEEAVDDSQLPKDRFSAERLKGVDSTLKIQPAELGDSAVYLCASSLGGTGFTYEQYFGPGTRLTVT.

This clone was picked up one time. The chain couples TRBV14 to TRBJ1-2; D may be TRBD1 (6 bases). Germline values: CDR1 SGHDN, CDR2 FVKESK. The CDR3 runs 14 residues. Between the trimmed V and J ends, which lost 1 base and 4 bases, there was a span of 10 bases. This chain's CDR3 is CASSQGGGGYGYTF. CDR3 sequence (DNA): TGTGCCAGCAGCCAAGGAGGGGGGGGCTATGGCTACACCTTC. Looking up the rest from reference TRBV14 and TRBJ1-2 gives the full variable domain: EAGVTQFPSHSVIEKGQTVTLRCDPISGHDNLYWYRRVMGKEIKFLLHFVKESKQDESGMPNNRFLAERTGGTYSTLKVQPAELEDSGVYFCASSQGGGGYGYTFGSGTRLTVV.

The genes are TRBV4-1 and TRBJ2-5; no clear D gene. The CDR3 is 12 residues long. CDR1 is MGHRA, CDR2 YSYEKL, per germline. Trimming stripped 4 bases from V and 5 bases from J, with 8 bases between. The CDR3 reads CASSRVGETQYF. The CDR3 nucleotides are TGCGCCAGCAGCCGGGTCGGGGAGACCCAGTACTTC.

The DNA of the CDR3 is TGTGCCATCAGGGGACAGGGTAGCAATCAGCCCCAGCATTTT. It codes for CAIRGQGSNQPQHF. V gene TRBV10-3 combines with J gene TRBJ1-5, with TRBD1 matching 9 bases. The germline V gene encodes CDR1 ENHRY and CDR2 SYGVKD. This CDR3 has 14 amino acids. Trimming removed 6 bases from V and 0 bases from J; junction bases left unmatched: 0.

This clone has just one count. The chain couples TRBV6-5 to TRBJ2-5; 12 bases are a match to TRBD2. Germline V CDR1 and CDR2: MNHEY, SVGAGI. The CDR3 length is 14 residues. After removal of 10 bases from V and 2 bases from J, the junction contained 5 bases not matched to a gene. The CDR3, as DNA: TGTGCCACTGGACTAGCGGGAAGGCAAGAGACCCAGTACTTC. This sequence encodes CATGLAGRQETQYF.

This clone has only a few counts. V usage is TRBV7-3 and J usage is TRBJ2-5; perhaps TRBD1 as D (6 bases). There are 14 residues in the CDR3. V was pared by 3 bases and J by 4 bases, with 12 bases between. The germline CDR1 and CDR2 sequences are SGHTA and FQGTGA. CDR3 bases: TGTGCCAGCAGCTTTACAGGGCGTCCAGAGACCCAGTACTTC. This encodes CASSFTGRPETQYF.

This chain links TRBV6-5 with TRBJ2-7; TRBD1 matches at 9 bases. This CDR3 comprises 15 residues. The germline V gene encodes CDR1 MNHEY and CDR2 SVGAGI. With 2 bases clipped from V and 3 bases from J, the junction kept 5 bases outside the gene matches. Here the CDR3 reads CASSYRRDRDYEQYF. CDR3 nucleotide sequence: TGTGCCAGCAGTTACCGGCGGGACAGGGACTACGAGCAGTACTTC.

The chain combines TRBV7-8 with TRBJ2-5; perhaps TRBD2 as D (6 bases). This CDR3 has 13 amino acids. V was pared by 8 bases and J by 1 base, with 11 bases between. Germline V CDR1 and CDR2: SGHVS, FQNEAQ. The CDR3 nucleotides read TGTGCCAGCCATCAGCGGGCCCAAGAGACCCAGTACTTC. This gives the protein CASHQRAQETQYF.

This rearrangement joins TRBV3-1 (or the pseudogene TRBV3-2) to TRBJ2-7; TRBD2 agrees at 7 bases. V shed 6 bases, J shed 12 bases, and the junction held 14 bases outside the gene matches. The CDR3 totals 13 residues. Germline V gives CDR1 LGHDT, CDR2 YNNKEL (reference sequence). This CDR3 is CASRPTTGDYTYF. For the CDR3, the DNA is TGTGCCAGCAGGCCTACTACGGGGGACTACACGTACTTC.

On this clone itself: Distinct nucleotide sequences in the sample also encode this CDR3. The rearrangement uses TRBV28 and TRBJ1-2; 7 bases are a match to TRBD1. V shed 4 bases, J shed 1 base, and the junction held 3 bases outside the gene matches. CDR1 MDHEN and CDR2 SYDVKM come from the germline V gene. The CDR3 spans 14 residues. The CDR3 region is CASSWGQSNYGYTF. The CDR3 DNA reads as TGTGCCAGCAGTTGGGGACAGAGTAACTATGGCTACACCTTC.

This clone has just a few counts. The gene calls are TRBV28 and TRBJ2-3; D is perhaps TRBD1 (6 bases). Germline values: CDR1 MDHEN, CDR2 SYDVKM. The V gene lost 6 bases and the J gene lost 1 base, with 20 bases spanning the gap. The CDR3 extends over 17 amino acids. CDR3 DNA: TGTGCCAGCAGCTCCCCCCGGGACACCTTAGGCACAGATACGCAGTATTTT. Amino acid sequence: CASSSPRDTLGTDTQYF.

This chain uses TRBV28 with TRBJ2-7, with a weak D call TRBD1 (6 bases). Per germline, CDR1 MDHEN and CDR2 SYDVKM. V was cut by 4 bases and J by 6 bases, with 16 bases left in between. The CDR3 spans 14 residues. Here the CDR3 reads CASSWRTGSSEQYF. In nucleotides, the CDR3 is TGTGCCAGCAGTTGGCGCACAGGGTCCAGCGAGCAGTACTTC.